The sequence of this T cell receptor delta chain was determined in a study of γδ T cells in repeated Plasmodium falciparum infection. Points on this clone: Given a far larger clone just one base away, this is likely a sequencing read error. Other nucleotide sequences from this sample produce the same CDR3.

Bulk repertoires came from Vgamma9/Vdelta2+ or Vdelta2-negative gammadelta T cells flow-sorted from PBMC. TCRdb reanalysed the multiplex PCR reads via CATT. Of 70,000 to 95,000 delta-chain clones in the sample, 1.4% were seen once. The CDR3 loop spans 16 amino acids. Germline loops: CDR1 TSWWSYY, CDR2 QGS. This receptor was obtained from a pool of human donors (malaria-infected and uninfected, not separated). Sequencing was done on a sample of gamma-delta T cells from blood. The V and J genes are TRDV1 and TRDJ1, with a weak D call TRDD3 (5 bases). Here the CDR3 reads CALGELDPLYTDKLIF. The CDR3 region has the DNA TGTGCTCTTGGAGAACTGGACCCATTGTACACCGATAAACTCATCTTT.